One and the same sample provided the 7 T cell receptor beta chains below, sequenced in a study of cytomegalovirus exposure and HLA in healthy donors. PCR primers comprised 60 Vbeta and 13 Jbeta primers. Some clones are missing from TCRdb's copy, which holds only in-frame ones; the method was immunoSEQ multiplex PCR. The sample lists around 40,000 clones; roughly 80% were seen once. Sequenced sample: PBMCs. All receptors derive from a man under 40 in good health and CMV-seronegative.

V gene TRBV7-8 combines with J gene TRBJ2-5; TRBD1 matches at 8 bases. V shed 4 bases, J shed 5 bases, and the junction held 9 bases outside the gene matches. Per germline, CDR1 SGHVS and CDR2 FQNEAQ. CDR3 size: 15 residues. Written as DNA, the CDR3 is TGTGCCAGCAGCTCAAACTTGGGACAGGCGGAGACCCAGTACTTC. It translates to CASSSNLGQAETQYF.

The rearrangement links TRBV4-2 to TRBJ2-2; the D gene is possibly TRBD1 (6 bases). CDR1 LGHNA and CDR2 YNFKEQ come from the germline V gene. Between the trimmed V and J ends, which lost 0 bases and 4 bases, there was a span of 12 bases. This CDR3 spans 16 amino acids. Here the CDR3 DNA reads TGTGCCAGCAGCCAAGATTCTCAGGGGTTCACCGGGGAGCTGTTTTTT. Translated: CASSQDSQGFTGELFF.

The V call is TRBV10-1, the J call TRBJ1-1; 9 bases are a match to TRBD1. The V segment lost 2 bases and the J segment 4 bases; nucleotides outside the gene matches: 2. This CDR3 has 14 residues. The V gene's germline CDR1 is WNHNN and CDR2 SYGVQD (reference sequence). The CDR3 loop is CASSETGQGTEAFF. Written as DNA, the CDR3 is TGCGCCAGCAGTGAGACGGGACAGGGCACTGAAGCTTTCTTT.

V and J are TRBV4-1 and TRBJ2-7; TRBD1 matches at 8 bases. In germline, CDR1 is MGHRA, CDR2 YSYEKL. V lost 0 bases to trimming and J lost 3 bases; unmatched junction nucleotides: 7. The CDR3 spans 16 residues. DNA of the CDR3: TGCGCCAGCAGCCAAGATCTCGGACAGGGATACTACGAGCAGTACTTC. This gives the protein CASSQDLGQGYYEQYF.

The chain joins TRBV30 to TRBJ1-1; D may be TRBD1 (6 bases). V shed 5 bases and J shed 1 base, with 11 bases lying between them. The germline gives CDR1 GTSNPN, CDR2 SVGIG (reference sequence). The CDR3 contains 13 residues. Written as DNA, the CDR3 is TGTGCCTGGGGGGGAGGGGGGAACACTGAAGCTTTCTTT. Its protein is CAWGGGGNTEAFF.

V and J are TRBV10-3 and TRBJ2-1, with D possibly TRBD2 on 6 matching bases. Germline assignment: CDR1 ENHRY and CDR2 SYGVKD. Trimming took 4 bases from V and 12 from J, leaving 16 bases between them. CDR3 length: 13 residues. In DNA, the CDR3 is TGTGCCATCAGTGCACTAGCCCCCCCCGCGCAGTTCTTC. Its protein is CAISALAPPAQFF.

In its sample, this clone was seen a few times. The rearrangement joins TRBV5-1 to TRBJ2-7, with D unclear. V lost 0 bases, J lost 11 bases, and 15 bases lay in between. The CDR3 runs 13 residues. The V gene's germline CDR1 is SGHRS and CDR2 YFSETQ. The CDR3 bases are TGCGCCAGCAGCTTGGAGTTCGCCGTGGAGAAGTACTTC. It yields the protein CASSLEFAVEKYF.